Shown below are 12 T cell receptor beta chains from a single sample sequenced in a study of PD-1 blockade in classical Hodgkin lymphoma. TCRdb's copy holds only in-frame clones and misses some; the assay was immunoSEQ multiplex PCR. The sample holds approximately 61,000 clones; about 85% are singletons and the top ten take roughly 8.1%. This sample's time point: cycle 4 day 1 (C4D1), after 6 weeks of nivolumab. Exposure to brentuximab vedotin varied, and each patient had relapsed following autologous stem cell transplantation. Sequencing used peripheral blood mononuclear cells (PBMCs), obtained before the fourth cycle of nivolumab. These receptors originate from a human donor with classical Hodgkin lymphoma.

This chain joins TRBV5-1 and TRBJ2-7, with unresolved D. Trimming took 5 bases from V and 5 from J, leaving 14 bases between them. CDR1 is SGHRS, CDR2 YFSETQ, per germline. The CDR3 has 13 residues. The CDR3 sequence: CASSLAWTDEQYF. For the CDR3, the DNA is TGCGCCAGCAGTCTTGCCTGGACGGACGAGCAGTACTTC.

The chain recombines TRBV4-1 with TRBJ1-1; D not resolved. Per germline, CDR1 MGHRA and CDR2 YSYEKL. The length of the CDR3 is 14 residues. V was pared by 1 base and J by 1 base, with 7 bases between. CDR3 coding DNA: TGCGCCAGCAGCCAAGTTCAAGCGAACACTGAAGCTTTCTTT. Protein: CASSQVQANTEAFF.

The chain employs TRBV2 and TRBJ2-2; D is possibly TRBD1 or TRBD2 (7 bases each). The CDR3 spans 20 residues. Germline V CDR1 and CDR2: SNHLY, FYNNEI. Trimming took 6 bases from V and 0 from J, leaving 26 bases between them. The CDR3 sequence is CASRGGGQRVPPTNTGELFF. The CDR3 coding sequence is TGTGCCAGCAGGGGAGGGGGACAGCGGGTTCCACCTACGAACACCGGGGAGCTGTTTTTT.

Comment on this clone: One end of the junction is discordant with germline, which a read error may explain. V is TRBV19 and J is TRBJ2-1; D gene ambiguous. The CDR3 loop spans 12 amino acids. Germline values: CDR1 LNHDA, CDR2 SQIVND (reference sequence). The CDR3 DNA reads as TGTGCCAGTACCTCTTCCTTCAATGAGCAGTTCTTC. Its protein is CASTSSFNEQFF.

The rearrangement links TRBV25-1 to TRBJ2-7; D unresolved. The CDR3 contains 11 residues. The germline V gene encodes CDR1 MGHDK and CDR2 SYGVNS. Trimming pared 5 bases from V and 6 bases from J, leaving 8 bases between. The CDR3 protein is CASSWSFEQYF. The CDR3 region has the DNA TGTGCCAGCAGTTGGAGTTTCGAGCAGTACTTC.

J is TRBJ2-1 and V is TRBV6-4, with 11 bases that match TRBD2. Germline CDR1 is MRHNA and CDR2 is SNTAGT. V shed 2 bases, J shed 6 bases, and the junction held 3 bases outside the gene matches. The CDR3 totals 15 residues. In nucleotides, the CDR3 is TGTGCCAGCAGTGACACTAGCGGGGGCACCAATGAGCAGTTCTTC. It codes for CASSDTSGGTNEQFF.

This clone was counted a single time. The genes are TRBV7-8 and TRBJ2-7, with D possibly being TRBD1 or TRBD2 (7 bases each). Germline V gene data show CDR1 as SGHVS and CDR2 as FQNEAQ. CDR3 size: 15 residues. Between the trimmed V and J ends, which lost 4 bases and 3 bases, there was a span of 16 bases. CDR3 region: CASSYPQGGGYEQYF. CDR3 DNA: TGTGCCAGCAGCTACCCCCAGGGGGGGGGCTACGAGCAGTACTTC.

The V call is TRBV27, the J call TRBJ2-5; D unclear. This CDR3 is 16 amino acids long. The germline CDR1 and CDR2 sequences are MNHEY and SMNVEV (reference sequence). V dropped 0 bases and J dropped 2 bases, with 13 bases sitting between them. This CDR3 is CASSLSIGYLQETQYF. The CDR3 nucleotides read TGTGCCAGCAGTTTATCGATTGGGTACCTTCAAGAGACCCAGTACTTC.

The V gene is TRBV4-2, the J gene TRBJ2-1, with 8 bases fitting TRBD1. Germline-derived CDR1 and CDR2 are LGHNA and YNFKEQ. V lost 6 bases and J lost 7; bases outside the gene matches: 8. CDR3 length: 14 residues. CDR3 DNA: TGTGCCAGCAGTCTCCAGGGGGCGCAGAATGAGCAGTTCTTC. Amino acids: CASSLQGAQNEQFF.

V is TRBV5-1 and J is TRBJ2-2; D remains unclear. CDR3 length: 18 amino acids. The V end was cut by 0 bases, the J end by 7 bases, with 22 bases between. Germline lookup yields CDR1 SGHRS and CDR2 YFSETQ. The CDR3: CASSLAPGLPSYSGELFF. In DNA, the CDR3 is TGCGCCAGCAGCTTGGCCCCAGGTCTTCCTTCATATAGCGGGGAGCTGTTTTTT.

This chain uses TRBV6-5 with TRBJ1-1, with D possibly TRBD1 on 5 matching bases. Per the germline V gene, CDR1 is MNHEY and CDR2 is SVGAGI. Trimming took 9 bases from V and 6 from J, leaving 14 bases between them. CDR3 length: 12 residues. The CDR3 DNA follows: TGTGCCAGTAGGGGTGACTCTCCTGAAGCTTTCTTT. Its translation: CASRGDSPEAFF.

V and J are TRBV18 and TRBJ2-5; unclear D gene. Germline assignment: CDR1 KGHSH and CDR2 LQKENI. The germline V and J ends were trimmed by 2 bases and 0 bases, with 4 bases remaining between them. This CDR3 is built from 13 residues. CDR3 region: CASSPLYQETQYF. CDR3 DNA: TGTGCCAGCTCACCATTGTACCAAGAGACCCAGTACTTC.